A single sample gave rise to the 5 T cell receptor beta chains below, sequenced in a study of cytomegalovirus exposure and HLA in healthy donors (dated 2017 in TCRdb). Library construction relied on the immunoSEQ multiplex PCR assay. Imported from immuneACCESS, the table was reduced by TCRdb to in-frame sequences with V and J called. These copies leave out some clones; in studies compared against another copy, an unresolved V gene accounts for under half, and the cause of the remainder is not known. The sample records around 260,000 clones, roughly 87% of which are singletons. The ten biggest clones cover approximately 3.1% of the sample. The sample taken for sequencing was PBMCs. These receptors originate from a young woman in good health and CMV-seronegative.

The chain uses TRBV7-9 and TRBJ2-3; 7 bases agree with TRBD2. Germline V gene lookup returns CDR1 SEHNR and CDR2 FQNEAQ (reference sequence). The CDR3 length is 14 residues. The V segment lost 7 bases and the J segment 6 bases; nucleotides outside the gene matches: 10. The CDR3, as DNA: TGTGCCAGCATCGGGGGAGGGCCTTCTGATACGCAGTATTTT. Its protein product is CASIGGGPSDTQYF.

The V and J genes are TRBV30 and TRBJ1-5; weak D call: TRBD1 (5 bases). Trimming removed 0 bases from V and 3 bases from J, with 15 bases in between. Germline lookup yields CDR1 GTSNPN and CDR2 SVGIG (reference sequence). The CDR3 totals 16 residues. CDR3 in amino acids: CAWSVGGGGANQPQHF. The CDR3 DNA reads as TGTGCCTGGAGTGTGGGCGGGGGAGGGGCCAATCAGCCCCAGCATTTT. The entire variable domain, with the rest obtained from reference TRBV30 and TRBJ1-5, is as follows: SQTIHQWPATLVQPVGSPLSLECTVEGTSNPNLYWYRQAAGRGLQLLFYSVGIGQISSEVPQNLSASRPQDRQFILSSKKLLLSDSGFYLCAWSVGGGGANQPQHFGDGTRLSIL.

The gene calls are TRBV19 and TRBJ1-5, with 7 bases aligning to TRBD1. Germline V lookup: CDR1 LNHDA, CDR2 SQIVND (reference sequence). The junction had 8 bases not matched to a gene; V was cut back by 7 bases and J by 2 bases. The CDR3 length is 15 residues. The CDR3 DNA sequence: TGTGCCAGTATGGAAGGGGGCAGGGGCAATCAGCCCCAGCATTTT. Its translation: CASMEGGRGNQPQHF.

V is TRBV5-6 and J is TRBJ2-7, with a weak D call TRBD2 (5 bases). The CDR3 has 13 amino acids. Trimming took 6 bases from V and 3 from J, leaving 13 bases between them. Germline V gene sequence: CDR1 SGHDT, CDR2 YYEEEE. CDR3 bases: TGTGCCAGCACCCTTTCCCGGGACTACGAGCAGTACTTC. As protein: CASTLSRDYEQYF.

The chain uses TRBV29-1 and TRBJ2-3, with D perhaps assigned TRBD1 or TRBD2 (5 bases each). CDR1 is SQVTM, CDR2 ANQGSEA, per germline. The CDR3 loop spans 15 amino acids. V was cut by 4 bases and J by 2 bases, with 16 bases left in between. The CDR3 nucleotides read TGCAGCGTTGTGTCCCCGACGGGGCTCACAGATACGCAGTATTTT. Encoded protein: CSVVSPTGLTDTQYF.